Each of the 15 T cell receptor beta chains below was sequenced from the same sample in a study of T cell repertoires in cytomegalovirus infection (dated by TCRdb to the late 2010s). Sequencing relied on an Illumina HiSeq 1500. The public reads were run again by TCRdb, first through fastp at Q25 and then through MiXCR, and only productive beta chains were kept. Entries that share a CDR3 protein sequence are merged under the most common genes and DNA. The sample records approximately 500,000 distinct CDR3 sequences, approximately 25% of which are singletons. About 12% of the sample is held by the ten biggest clonotypes. Sequences were obtained from PBMCs. These receptors were collected from a human donor in good health (CMV status not recorded). Some clones in this sample may be carry-over from other donors' samples.

The chain combines TRBV24-1 with TRBJ2-1; 11 positions agree with TRBD2. V lost 4 bases to trimming and J lost 6 bases; unmatched junction nucleotides: 7. Looked up from germline, CDR1 is KGHDR and CDR2 is SFDVKD. The CDR3 has 16 residues. CDR3 region: CATSEPGLAGANEQFF. The CDR3 coding sequence is TGTGCCACCAGTGAACCCGGACTAGCGGGTGCCAATGAGCAGTTCTTC.

This clonotype showed up just a few times. The chain joins TRBV12-3 or TRBV12-4 to TRBJ2-1; D is ambiguous. This CDR3 region has 11 residues. V lost 2 bases to trimming and J lost 10 bases, with 6 bases between them. CDR3 protein: CASSLSQEQFF. CDR3 sequence (DNA): TGTGCCAGCAGTTTATCACAGGAGCAGTTCTTC.

The chain uses TRBV4-3 and TRBJ2-1; D gene ambiguous. CDR1 is LGHNA and CDR2 is YSLEER in the germline V gene. This CDR3 has 16 residues. V was shortened by 1 base and J by 0 bases, with 10 bases between the two germline ends. Here the CDR3 DNA reads TGCGCCAGCAGCCAAGGTCAGCAGAGCTCCTACAATGAGCAGTTCTTC. Translation: CASSQGQQSSYNEQFF.

This clonotype has a handful of counts. The CDR3 sequence: CASTGGTYEQYF. The CDR3 DNA sequence: TGTGCCAGCACCGGAGGAACCTACGAGCAGTACTTC. The rearrangement uses TRBV28 and TRBJ2-7; weak D call: TRBD2 (5 bases). CDR1 and CDR2 from the germline V gene are MDHEN and SYDVKM. There are 12 residues in the CDR3. V lost 7 bases and J 2 bases, leaving 9 bases between the germline ends. The whole variable domain, filled in from reference TRBV28 and TRBJ2-7, reads DVKVTQSSRYLVKRTGEKVFLECVQDMDHENMFWYRQDPGLGLRLIYFSYDVKMKEKGDIPEGYSVSREKKERFSLILESASTNQTSMYLCASTGGTYEQYFGPGTRLTVT.

J is TRBJ2-2 and V is TRBV4-1; D gene ambiguous. Between the trimmed V and J ends, which lost 4 bases and 6 bases, there was a span of 12 bases. Germline CDR1 and CDR2: MGHRA and YSYEKL. This CDR3 region has 14 residues. DNA for the CDR3: TGCGCCAGCAGCCCAGCTTGGCGTGCCGGGGAGCTGTTTTTT. This translates into CASSPAWRAGELFF.

The V call is TRBV6-6, the J call TRBJ2-7, with 9 bases matching TRBD2. CDR3 size: 16 residues. Germline V gene sequence: CDR1 MNHNY, CDR2 SVGAGI (reference sequence). The trim removed 4 bases at V and 2 bases at J, leaving 9 bases unmatched. DNA for the CDR3: TGTGCCAGCAGTTCAACCAATAGCGGGAGACCCTACGAGCAGTACTTC. Translating it yields CASSSTNSGRPYEQYF.

The rearrangement links TRBV5-1 to TRBJ1-3, with D perhaps TRBD1 (5 bases). CDR1 is SGHRS and CDR2 is YFSETQ in the germline V gene. The germline V and J ends were trimmed by 4 bases and 0 bases, with 8 bases remaining between them. The CDR3 sequence is 14 residues long. The chain's CDR3 is CASSGANSGNTIYF. The CDR3 nucleotides are TGCGCCAGCAGCGGGGCTAACTCTGGAAACACCATATATTTT. The full variable domain, in which reference TRBV5-1 and TRBJ1-3 provide the parts outside the CDR3, is KAGVTQTPRYLIKTRGQQVTLSCSPISGHRSVSWYQQTPGQGLQFLFEYFSETQRNKGNFPGRFSGRQFSNSRSEMNVSTLELGDSALYLCASSGANSGNTIYFGEGSWLTVV.

Only a few counts were recorded for this clonotype. One end of the junction varies from germline; a read error may be responsible. The chain carries TRBV7-6 and TRBJ2-3; D possibly corresponds to TRBD2 (6 bases). Germline V gives CDR1 SGHVS, CDR2 FNYEAQ. CDR3 length equals 13 residues. The chain's CDR3 is CASTLADTDTQYF. Here the CDR3 DNA reads TGTGCCAGCACCTTAGCGGACACAGATACGCAGTATTTT.

This chain links TRBV7-9 with TRBJ2-5, with 7 bases identical to TRBD1. This CDR3 is built from 13 residues. Germline V CDR1 and CDR2: SEHNR, FQNEAQ (reference sequence). With 6 bases clipped from V and 4 bases from J, the junction kept 5 bases outside the gene matches. The CDR3 DNA follows: TGTGCCAGCAGTCAGGGGGTGGGAGAGACCCAGTACTTC. It yields the protein CASSQGVGETQYF.

The V call is TRBV19, the J call TRBJ2-7; D unresolved. Deletions cut 5 bases from V and 2 bases from J, with 10 bases between. The CDR3 is 13 amino acids. The germline gives CDR1 LNHDA, CDR2 SQIVND (reference sequence). CDR3 nucleotide sequence: TGTGCCAGTAGTGCCGGAGCCCCCTACGAGCAGTACTTC. Its protein product is CASSAGAPYEQYF.

For the CDR3, the DNA is TGTGCCAGTAGTATCTGGCCAAACACCGGGGAGCTGTTTTTT. It encodes CASSIWPNTGELFF. The chain is built from TRBV19 and TRBJ2-2; no definite D call. V shed 3 bases and J shed 2 bases, with 7 bases lying between them. Germline V gene sequence: CDR1 LNHDA, CDR2 SQIVND (reference sequence). The CDR3 runs 14 residues.

The V and J genes are TRBV7-9 and TRBJ2-5; D remains ambiguous. V was clipped by 4 bases and J by 5 bases, with 14 bases between them. Germline values: CDR1 SEHNR, CDR2 FQNEAQ (reference sequence). The CDR3 runs 14 residues. The DNA of the CDR3 is TGTGCCAGCAGCTCGGGTTTGGTGGGGGAGACCCAGTACTTC. Translated: CASSSGLVGETQYF.

The chain links TRBV20-1 to TRBJ1-1; D is unresolved. CDR1 and CDR2 from the germline V gene are DFQATT and SNEGSKA (reference sequence). V shed 2 bases and J shed 1 base, with 11 bases lying between them. The CDR3 covers 14 residues. Here the CDR3 DNA reads TGCAGTGCTAGATTCCTCTCCGCGAACACTGAAGCTTTCTTT. Its translation: CSARFLSANTEAFF.

V and J are TRBV6-6 and TRBJ2-1; D remains ambiguous. This CDR3 spans 15 amino acids. Germline V gives CDR1 MNHNY, CDR2 SVGAGI (reference sequence). Deletions cut 1 base from V and 7 bases from J, with 14 bases between. CDR3 sequence: CASSYYRDRRNEQFF. Here the CDR3 DNA reads TGTGCCAGCAGTTACTATCGCGATCGCCGGAATGAGCAGTTCTTC.

The genes are TRBV4-1 and TRBJ2-7; unclear D gene. Germline V lookup: CDR1 MGHRA, CDR2 YSYEKL. This CDR3 region has 14 residues. Trimming took 2 bases from V and 2 from J, leaving 10 bases between them. CDR3: CASSQSPVAYEQYF. The CDR3 bases are TGCGCCAGCAGCCAAAGTCCGGTCGCCTACGAGCAGTACTTC.